This T cell receptor (beta chain) was sequenced for a study of blood T cell repertoires in COVID-19. The CDR3 extends over 18 amino acids. Authors' processing steps: Quantification of nucleated cells was approximated via reference gene primer amplification. Sequencing used immunoSEQ multiplex PCR; TCRdb keeps in-frame clones, though not all of them. D and trimming come from the DNA, and the V and J calls and clone size come from that table. The repertoire holds 200,000 or so clones, with 65% to 90% as singletons. This sequence originates from a human donor in a cohort sampled during active COVID-19. The sequenced material came from peripheral blood. The chain couples TRBV21-1 to TRBJ2-7; TRBD1, the table's D call, was not compared with the DNA. TRBV21-1 is a pseudogene locus. As DNA, the CDR3 is TGTGCCAGCAGCAAAGCTGGTTCCTGGACAGGACTAAACTACGAGCAGTACTTC. This gives the protein CASSKAGSWTGLNYEQYF.